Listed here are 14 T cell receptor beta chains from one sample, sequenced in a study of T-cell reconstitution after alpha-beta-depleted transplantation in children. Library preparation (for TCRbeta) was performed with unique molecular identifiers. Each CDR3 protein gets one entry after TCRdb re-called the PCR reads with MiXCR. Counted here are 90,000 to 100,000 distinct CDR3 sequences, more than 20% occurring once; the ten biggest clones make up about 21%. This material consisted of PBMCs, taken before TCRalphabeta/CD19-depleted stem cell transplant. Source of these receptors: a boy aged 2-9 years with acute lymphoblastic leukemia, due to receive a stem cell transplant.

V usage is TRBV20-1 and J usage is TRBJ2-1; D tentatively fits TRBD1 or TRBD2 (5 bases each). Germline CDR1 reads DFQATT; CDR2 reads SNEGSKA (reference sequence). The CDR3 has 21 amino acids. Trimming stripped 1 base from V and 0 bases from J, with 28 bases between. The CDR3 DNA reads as TGCAGTGCTAGAGCCCGGCGCCACCTAGGGGAGACAACCAGCTCCTACAATGAGCAGTTCTTC. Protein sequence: CSARARRHLGETTSSYNEQFF.

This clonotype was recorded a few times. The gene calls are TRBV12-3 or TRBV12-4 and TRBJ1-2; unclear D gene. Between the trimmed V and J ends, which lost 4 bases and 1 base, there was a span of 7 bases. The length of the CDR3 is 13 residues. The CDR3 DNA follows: TGTGCCAGCAGTTGGACTGGTAACTATGGCTACACCTTC. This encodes CASSWTGNYGYTF.

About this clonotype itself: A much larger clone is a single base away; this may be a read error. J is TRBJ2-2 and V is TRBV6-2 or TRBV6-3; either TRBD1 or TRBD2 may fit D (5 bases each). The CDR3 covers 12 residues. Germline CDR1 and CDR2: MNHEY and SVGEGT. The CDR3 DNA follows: TGTGCCAGCAGTCCACATGCCGGGGACCTGTTTTTT. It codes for CASSPHAGDLFF.

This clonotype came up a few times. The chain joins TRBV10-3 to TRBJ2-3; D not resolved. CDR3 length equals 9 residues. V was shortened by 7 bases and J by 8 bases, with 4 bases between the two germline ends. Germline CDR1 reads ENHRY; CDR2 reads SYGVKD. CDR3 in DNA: TGTGCCATCAAGTTTACGCAGTATTTT. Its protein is CAIKFTQYF.

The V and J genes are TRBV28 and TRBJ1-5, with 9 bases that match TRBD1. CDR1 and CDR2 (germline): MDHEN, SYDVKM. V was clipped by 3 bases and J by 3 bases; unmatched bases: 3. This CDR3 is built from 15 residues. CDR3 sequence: CASSFRTGVNQPQHF. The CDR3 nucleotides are TGTGCCAGCAGTTTCCGGACAGGGGTCAATCAGCCCCAGCATTTT.

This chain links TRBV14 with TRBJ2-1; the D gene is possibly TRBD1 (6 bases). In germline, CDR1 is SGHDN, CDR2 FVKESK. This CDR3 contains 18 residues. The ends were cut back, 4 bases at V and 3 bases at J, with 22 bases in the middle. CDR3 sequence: CASSPRMGAASNYNEQFF. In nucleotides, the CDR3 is TGTGCCAGCAGCCCCCGGATGGGGGCGGCTAGCAACTACAATGAGCAGTTCTTC.

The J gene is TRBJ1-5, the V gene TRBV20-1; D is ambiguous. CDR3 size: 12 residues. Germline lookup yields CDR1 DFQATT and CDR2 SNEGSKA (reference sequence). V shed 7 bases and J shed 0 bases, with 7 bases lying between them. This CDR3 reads CSVPYSNQPQHF. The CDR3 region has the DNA TGCAGTGTACCATATAGCAATCAGCCCCAGCATTTT.

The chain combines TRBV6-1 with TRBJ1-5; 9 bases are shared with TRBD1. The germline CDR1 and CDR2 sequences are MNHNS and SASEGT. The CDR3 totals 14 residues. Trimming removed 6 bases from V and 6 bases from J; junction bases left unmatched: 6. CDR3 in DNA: TGTGCCAGCAGAATACAGGGGGCAAGTCAGCCCCAGCATTTT. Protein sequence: CASRIQGASQPQHF.

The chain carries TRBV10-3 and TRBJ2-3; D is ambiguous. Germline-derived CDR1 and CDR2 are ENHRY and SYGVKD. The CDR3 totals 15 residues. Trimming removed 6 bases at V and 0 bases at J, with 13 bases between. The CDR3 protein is CAIRVSGLSTDTQYF. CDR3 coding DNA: TGTGCCATCAGAGTTTCGGGCCTGAGCACAGATACGCAGTATTTT.

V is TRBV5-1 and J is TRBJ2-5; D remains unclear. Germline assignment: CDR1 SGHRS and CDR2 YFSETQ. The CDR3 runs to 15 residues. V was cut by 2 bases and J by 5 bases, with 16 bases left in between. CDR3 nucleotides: TGCGCCAGCAGCTTACTACAATCCGCCGGGGAGACCCAGTACTTC. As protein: CASSLLQSAGETQYF.

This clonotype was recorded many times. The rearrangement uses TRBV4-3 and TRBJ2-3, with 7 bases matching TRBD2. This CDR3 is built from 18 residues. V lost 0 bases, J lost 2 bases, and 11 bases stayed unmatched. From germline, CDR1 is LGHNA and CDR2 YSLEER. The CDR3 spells CASSQDSILADYTDTQYF. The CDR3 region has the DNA TGCGCCAGCAGCCAAGATTCCATTCTAGCGGATTACACAGATACGCAGTATTTT.

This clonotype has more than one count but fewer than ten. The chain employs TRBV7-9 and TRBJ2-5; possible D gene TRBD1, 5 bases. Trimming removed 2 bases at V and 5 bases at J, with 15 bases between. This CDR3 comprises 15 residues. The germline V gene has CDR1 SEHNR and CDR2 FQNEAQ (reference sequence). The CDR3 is CASSLSSRVVETQYF. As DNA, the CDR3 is TGTGCCAGCAGCTTAAGTAGCAGGGTGGTGGAGACCCAGTACTTC.

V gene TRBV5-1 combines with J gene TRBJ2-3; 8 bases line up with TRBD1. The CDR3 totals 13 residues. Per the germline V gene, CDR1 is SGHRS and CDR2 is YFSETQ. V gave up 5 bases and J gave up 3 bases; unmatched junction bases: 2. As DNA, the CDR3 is TGCGCCAGCAGGGGACAGGATACAGATACGCAGTATTTT. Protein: CASRGQDTDTQYF. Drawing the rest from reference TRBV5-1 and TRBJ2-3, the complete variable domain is KAGVTQTPRYLIKTRGQQVTLSCSPISGHRSVSWYQQTPGQGLQFLFEYFSETQRNKGNFPGRFSGRQFSNSRSEMNVSTLELGDSALYLCASRGQDTDTQYFGPGTRLTVL.

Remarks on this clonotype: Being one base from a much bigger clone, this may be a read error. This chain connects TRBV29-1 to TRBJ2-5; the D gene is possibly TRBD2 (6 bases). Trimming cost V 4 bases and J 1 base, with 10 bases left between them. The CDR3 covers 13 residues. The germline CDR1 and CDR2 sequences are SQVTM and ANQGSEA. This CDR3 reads CSVGGNFQETQYF. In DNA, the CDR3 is TGCAGCGTTGGCGGGAACTTCCAAGAGACCCAGTACTTC.